This is a list of T cell receptor beta chains from one sample in a study of regulatory T cells in long-lasting Graves disease. TCRdb re-called the multiplex PCR reads with MiXCR, one entry per CDR3 protein. Among 440,000 or so distinct CDR3 sequences listed, about 15% were seen once. These data also featured in a second study, about T cells in Graves' hyperthyroidism and ophthalmopathy.

The starting material was peripheral blood mononuclear cells (PBMCs), obtained at new diagnosis, from a patient treated with antithyroid drugs. Receptors were obtained from a woman in her twenties or thirties with Graves disease. Both conserved end residues are part of each CDR3. The order of the fields is CDR3 length, D gene, clone size, J gene, V gene, CDR3 protein, CDR3 DNA. A D gene is named only where the DNA matches it firmly. Some rows have no size entry. The others give once, few or many, or a class for an expanded clone.

cdr3_length: 14; d_call: -; clone_size: many; j_call: TRBJ2-7; v_call: TRBV6-1; cdr3_aa: CASSDSDSSYEQYF; cdr3_nt: TGTGCCAGCAGTGACAGTGACAGCTCCTACGAGCAGTACTTC
cdr3_length: 11; d_call: -; clone_size: many; j_call: TRBJ2-2; v_call: TRBV6-2/TRBV6-3; cdr3_aa: CASTIGGELFF; cdr3_nt: TGTGCCAGCACGATTGGAGGGGAGCTGTTTTTT
cdr3_length: 14; d_call: -; clone_size: -; j_call: TRBJ1-1; v_call: TRBV5-8; cdr3_aa: CASSSPKVNTEAFF; cdr3_nt: TGTGCCAGCAGTTCCCCTAAAGTGAACACTGAAGCTTTCTTT
cdr3_length: 14; d_call: TRBD1; clone_size: many; j_call: TRBJ1-5; v_call: TRBV20-1; cdr3_aa: CSARSDRENQPQHF; cdr3_nt: TGCAGTGCTAGATCCGACAGGGAAAATCAGCCCCAGCATTTT
cdr3_length: 15; d_call: TRBD2; clone_size: once; j_call: TRBJ2-1; v_call: TRBV9; cdr3_aa: CAGSGRLAENNEQFF; cdr3_nt: TGTGCCGGCAGCGGTCGACTAGCGGAAAACAATGAGCAGTTCTTC
cdr3_length: 14; d_call: TRBD2; clone_size: few; j_call: TRBJ2-2; v_call: TRBV20-1; cdr3_aa: CSATGDYQTGELFF; cdr3_nt: TGCAGTGCTACCGGGGACTACCAGACCGGGGAGCTGTTTTTT
cdr3_length: 15; d_call: -; clone_size: many; j_call: TRBJ2-4; v_call: TRBV27; cdr3_aa: CASSPSVEGRDIQYF; cdr3_nt: TGTGCCAGCAGTCCCTCAGTGGAAGGACGGGACATTCAGTACTTC
cdr3_length: 16; d_call: -; clone_size: many; j_call: TRBJ2-7; v_call: TRBV11-2; cdr3_aa: CASSSLTWGIGDEQYF; cdr3_nt: TGTGCCAGCAGCTCCCTGACTTGGGGAATCGGAGACGAGCAGTACTTC
cdr3_length: 17; d_call: TRBD1; clone_size: many; j_call: TRBJ2-1; v_call: TRBV12-5; cdr3_aa: CASGLPGSTGVVDEQFF; cdr3_nt: TGTGCTAGTGGTTTGCCTGGGTCGACAGGGGTGGTTGATGAGCAGTTCTTC
cdr3_length: 12; d_call: -; clone_size: many; j_call: TRBJ1-5; v_call: TRBV20-1; cdr3_aa: CSARGGIQPQHF; cdr3_nt: TGCAGTGCTAGAGGGGGGATCCAGCCCCAGCATTTT
cdr3_length: 12; d_call: -; clone_size: many; j_call: TRBJ1-2; v_call: TRBV20-1; cdr3_aa: CSARKAGYGYTF; cdr3_nt: TGCAGTGCTAGGAAGGCGGGGTATGGCTACACCTTC
cdr3_length: 15; d_call: TRBD2; clone_size: many; j_call: TRBJ2-1; v_call: TRBV7-9; cdr3_aa: CASSLSGGTYNEQFF; cdr3_nt: TGTGCCAGCAGCCTGAGCGGGGGTACCTACAATGAGCAGTTCTTC
cdr3_length: 15; d_call: TRBD2; clone_size: -; j_call: TRBJ2-3; v_call: TRBV20-1; cdr3_aa: CSAQTSAISTDTQYF; cdr3_nt: TGCAGTGCTCAGACTAGCGCGATTAGCACAGATACGCAGTATTTT
cdr3_length: 15; d_call: TRBD1; clone_size: many; j_call: TRBJ2-7; v_call: TRBV11-2; cdr3_aa: CASRTAGQGNYEQYF; cdr3_nt: TGTGCCAGCAGGACAGCGGGACAGGGGAACTACGAGCAGTACTTC
cdr3_length: 15; d_call: -; clone_size: many; j_call: TRBJ2-2; v_call: TRBV6-1; cdr3_aa: CASIWTTSNTGELFF; cdr3_nt: TGTGCCAGCATTTGGACTACATCCAACACCGGGGAGCTGTTTTTT
cdr3_length: 14; d_call: -; clone_size: many; j_call: TRBJ1-1; v_call: TRBV3-1; cdr3_aa: CASSQDLGAAEAFF; cdr3_nt: TGTGCCAGCAGCCAAGATCTTGGGGCAGCTGAAGCTTTCTTT
cdr3_length: 15; d_call: TRBD2; clone_size: many; j_call: TRBJ2-1; v_call: TRBV11-2; cdr3_aa: CASSSRLAGYNEQFF; cdr3_nt: TGTGCCAGCAGCAGTCGACTAGCGGGTTACAATGAGCAGTTCTTC
cdr3_length: 17; d_call: TRBD1; clone_size: -; j_call: TRBJ2-7; v_call: TRBV4-1; cdr3_aa: CASSQGVPGQLAYEQYF; cdr3_nt: TGCGCCAGCAGCCAGGGGGTACCGGGACAGCTAGCCTACGAGCAGTACTTC
cdr3_length: 15; d_call: -; clone_size: many; j_call: TRBJ1-1; v_call: TRBV30; cdr3_aa: CAWSQVRTKNTEAFF; cdr3_nt: TGTGCCTGGAGCCAGGTAAGGACGAAGAACACTGAAGCTTTCTTT
cdr3_length: 15; d_call: TRBD2; clone_size: many; j_call: TRBJ2-1; v_call: TRBV2; cdr3_aa: CASSTSGRAYNEQFF; cdr3_nt: TGTGCCAGCAGCACCAGCGGGAGGGCCTACAATGAGCAGTTCTTC
cdr3_length: 13; d_call: -; clone_size: many; j_call: TRBJ1-1; v_call: TRBV20-1; cdr3_aa: CSARGTVDTEAFF; cdr3_nt: TGCAGTGCTAGAGGGACAGTGGACACTGAAGCTTTCTTT
cdr3_length: 14; d_call: -; clone_size: many; j_call: TRBJ2-3; v_call: TRBV28; cdr3_aa: CASSWTGSTDTQYF; cdr3_nt: TGTGCCAGCAGTTGGACTGGTAGCACAGATACGCAGTATTTT
cdr3_length: 14; d_call: TRBD1; clone_size: -; j_call: TRBJ1-5; v_call: TRBV6-1; cdr3_aa: CASRTGGFNQPQHF; cdr3_nt: TGTGCCAGCAGGACAGGGGGCTTTAATCAGCCCCAGCATTTT
cdr3_length: 15; d_call: -; clone_size: many; j_call: TRBJ2-5; v_call: TRBV24-1; cdr3_aa: CATSDFGQQKETQYF; cdr3_nt: TGTGCCACCAGTGATTTCGGCCAGCAAAAAGAGACCCAGTACTTC
cdr3_length: 15; d_call: -; clone_size: -; j_call: TRBJ2-1; v_call: TRBV5-1; cdr3_aa: CASSSSGFSYNEQFF; cdr3_nt: TGCGCCAGCAGCTCCTCAGGCTTCTCCTACAATGAGCAGTTCTTC
cdr3_length: 18; d_call: -; clone_size: many; j_call: TRBJ1-6; v_call: TRBV30; cdr3_aa: CAWRRQITTGYDNSPLHF; cdr3_nt: TGTGCCTGGCGTCGCCAAATCACGACCGGATACGATAATTCACCCCTCCACTTT
cdr3_length: 15; d_call: TRBD1; clone_size: -; j_call: TRBJ2-1; v_call: TRBV5-1; cdr3_aa: CASSLGGQEYNEQFF; cdr3_nt: TGCGCCAGCAGCTTGGGCGGACAGGAGTACAATGAGCAGTTCTTC
cdr3_length: 15; d_call: TRBD2; clone_size: few; j_call: TRBJ2-7; v_call: TRBV27; cdr3_aa: CASSTISGRSYEQYF; cdr3_nt: TGTGCCAGCAGTACCATTAGCGGGAGGTCCTACGAGCAGTACTTC
cdr3_length: 13; d_call: -; clone_size: -; j_call: TRBJ1-4; v_call: TRBV24-1; cdr3_aa: CATSDRVNEKLVF; cdr3_nt: TGTGCCACCAGTGACAGGGTCAATGAAAAACTGGTTTTT
cdr3_length: 15; d_call: TRBD2; clone_size: few; j_call: TRBJ2-2; v_call: TRBV5-4; cdr3_aa: CAITSGTTNSGELFF; cdr3_nt: TGTGCCATAACGTCCGGGACTACTAATTCCGGGGAGCTGTTTTTT